A selection of T cell receptor beta chains follows, all from one sample in a study of blood T cell repertoires in COVID-19. Only in-frame clones appear in the TCRdb table, and some are missing; sequencing was by immunoSEQ multiplex PCR. Of around 240,000 clones listed, about 85% were seen once; the top ten hold about 0.91%. The specimen sequenced was peripheral blood. The source is a man between 40 and 49 years old with acute or convalescent COVID-19. The CDR3 runs from the conserved cysteine through the conserved F or W. Some rows have no size entry. The others give once, few or many, or a class for an expanded clone.

v_call	clone_size	cdr3_aa
TRBV18	.	CASSPKEQLEQYF
TRBV6-5	.	CATTGLMNTEAFF
TRBV2	.	CASKVDRGYGYTF
TRBV2	.	CASILERQGEGYTF
TRBV19	.	CASSTTGTRYGELFF
TRBV15	once	CATSTPGHNTEAFF
TRBV7-3	.	CASSLSVQGTQYF
TRBV7-3	few	CASSLIPGYEQYF
TRBV12-3/TRBV12-4	.	CASGQGGTEAFF
TRBV5-1	.	CASSLEAAGGTDTQYF
TRBV27	.	CASSPGTSGANVLTF
TRBV10-2	.	CASSMGVGDTQYF
TRBV28	.	CASSLMGARNEQYF
TRBV4-1	.	CASSLTSGGANEQFF
TRBV3-1/TRBV3-2	.	CASSQAQGGPYEQYF
TRBV5-4	.	CASSLDRRAEAFF
TRBV24-1	.	CATSDTLAGGNTGELFF
TRBV6-5	once	CATKTGRSGNTIYF
TRBV7-3	.	CASSIDRNQPQHF
TRBV29-1	.	CSVEDADRTYEQYF
TRBV20-1	.	CSASSGLAGTSTDTQYF
TRBV30	.	CAWSVGAGGANVLTF